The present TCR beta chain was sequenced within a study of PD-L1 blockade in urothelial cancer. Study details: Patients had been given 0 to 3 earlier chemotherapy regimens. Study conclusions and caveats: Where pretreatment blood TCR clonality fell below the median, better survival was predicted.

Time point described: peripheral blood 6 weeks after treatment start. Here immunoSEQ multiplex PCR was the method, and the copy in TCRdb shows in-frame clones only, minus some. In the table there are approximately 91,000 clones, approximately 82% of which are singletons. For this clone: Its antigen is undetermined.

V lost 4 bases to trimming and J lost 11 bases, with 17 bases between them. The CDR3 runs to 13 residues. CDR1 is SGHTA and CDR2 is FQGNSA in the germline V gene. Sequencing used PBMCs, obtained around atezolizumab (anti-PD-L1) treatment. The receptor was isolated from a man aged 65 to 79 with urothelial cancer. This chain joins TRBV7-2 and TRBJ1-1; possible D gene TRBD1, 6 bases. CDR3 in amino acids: CASSSDRQLDAFF. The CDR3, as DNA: TGTGCCAGCAGCTCTGACAGGCAATTAGATGCTTTCTTT.